The clone carrying this TCR beta chain showed up just a few times. Its antigen remains unidentified. This sample was taken from a study of post-analysis software for immune sequencing data. Points from the study as a whole: Patients carried roughly 5 TRBV segments more frequently than controls did, and TRBV5-6, TRBV5-1 and TRBV20-1 were among them.

The CDR3 totals 15 residues. Germline CDR1 reads SGHTA; CDR2 reads FQGNSA. The V and J ends lost 5 bases and 1 base, in that order; junction bases with no gene match: 5. Unique molecular identifiers tagged the TCR beta cDNA libraries. Each CDR3 protein gets one entry after TCRdb re-called the PCR reads with MiXCR. The table includes hundreds of thousands of distinct CDR3 sequences, 30% detected once. Material: blood. The TCR was taken from a girl aged 5-17 years with multiple sclerosis. V and J are TRBV7-2 and TRBJ2-3, with 8 bases matching TRBD2. The CDR3 nucleotides read TGTGCCAGCAGCGTCACTAGCGGACGCACAGATACGCAGTATTTT. This gives the protein CASSVTSGRTDTQYF.